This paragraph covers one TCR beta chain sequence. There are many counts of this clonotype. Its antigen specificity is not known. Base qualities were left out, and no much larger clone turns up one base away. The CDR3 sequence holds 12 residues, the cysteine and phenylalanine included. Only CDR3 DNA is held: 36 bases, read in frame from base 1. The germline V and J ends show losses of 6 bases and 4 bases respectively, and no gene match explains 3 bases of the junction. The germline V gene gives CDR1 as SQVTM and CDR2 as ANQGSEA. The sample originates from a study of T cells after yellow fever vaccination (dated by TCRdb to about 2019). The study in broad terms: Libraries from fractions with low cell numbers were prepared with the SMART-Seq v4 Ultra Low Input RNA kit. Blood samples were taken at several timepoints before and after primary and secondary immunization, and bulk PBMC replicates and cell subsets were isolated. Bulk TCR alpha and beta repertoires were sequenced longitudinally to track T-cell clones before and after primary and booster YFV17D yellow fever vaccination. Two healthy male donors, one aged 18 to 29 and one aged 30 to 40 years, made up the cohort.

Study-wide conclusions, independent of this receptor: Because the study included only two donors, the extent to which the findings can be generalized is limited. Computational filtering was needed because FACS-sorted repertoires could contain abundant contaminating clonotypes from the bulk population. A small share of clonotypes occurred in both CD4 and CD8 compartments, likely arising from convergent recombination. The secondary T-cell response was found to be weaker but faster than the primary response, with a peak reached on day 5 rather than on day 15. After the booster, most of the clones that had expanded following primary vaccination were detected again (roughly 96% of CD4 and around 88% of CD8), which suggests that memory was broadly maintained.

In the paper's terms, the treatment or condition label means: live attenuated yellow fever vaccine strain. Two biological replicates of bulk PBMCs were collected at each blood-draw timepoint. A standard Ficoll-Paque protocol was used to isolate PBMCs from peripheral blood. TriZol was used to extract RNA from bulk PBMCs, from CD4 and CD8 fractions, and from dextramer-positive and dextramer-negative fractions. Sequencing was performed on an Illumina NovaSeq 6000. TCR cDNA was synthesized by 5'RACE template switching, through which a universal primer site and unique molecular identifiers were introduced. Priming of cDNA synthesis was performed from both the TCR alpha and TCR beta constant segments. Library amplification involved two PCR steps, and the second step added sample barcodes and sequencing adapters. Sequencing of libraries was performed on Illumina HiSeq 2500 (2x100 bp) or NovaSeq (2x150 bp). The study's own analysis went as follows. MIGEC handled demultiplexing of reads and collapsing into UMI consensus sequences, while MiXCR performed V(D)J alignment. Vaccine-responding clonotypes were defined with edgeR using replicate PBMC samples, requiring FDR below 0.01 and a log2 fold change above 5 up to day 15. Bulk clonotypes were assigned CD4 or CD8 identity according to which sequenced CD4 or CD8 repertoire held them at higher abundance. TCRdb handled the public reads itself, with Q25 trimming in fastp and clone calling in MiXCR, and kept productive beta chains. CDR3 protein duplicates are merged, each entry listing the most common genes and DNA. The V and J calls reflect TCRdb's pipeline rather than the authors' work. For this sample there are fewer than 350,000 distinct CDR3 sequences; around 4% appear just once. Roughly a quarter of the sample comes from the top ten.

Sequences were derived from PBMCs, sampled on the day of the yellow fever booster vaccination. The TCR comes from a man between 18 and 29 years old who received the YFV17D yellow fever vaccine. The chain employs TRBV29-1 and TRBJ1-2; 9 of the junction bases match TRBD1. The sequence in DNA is TGCAGCGTACCGGGACAGGGCTATGGCTACACCTTC. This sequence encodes CSVPGQGYGYTF.